This TCR beta chain was obtained from a study of cytomegalovirus exposure and HLA in healthy donors. CDR1 and CDR2 from the germline V gene are MDHEN and SYDVKM. The CDR3 sequence is 15 residues long. The J segment lost 7 bases and the V segment lost 2 bases, leaving 8 bases of the junction unmatched. Clones were sequenced by immunoSEQ multiplex PCR, and TCRdb holds only the in-frame ones, with some missing. The data hold under 100,000 clones, with about 96% observed a single time. In its sample, this clone was seen once. The receptor was derived from a man between 18 and 29 years old in good health and CMV-seronegative. Sequencing was done on a sample of PBMCs. V is TRBV28 and J is TRBJ1-5; TRBD1 matches 7 bases. CDR3 sequence (DNA): TGTGCCAGCAGTTTAGTAGGGGGCGCGGGGCAGCCCCAGCATTTT. This codes for CASSLVGGAGQPQHF.